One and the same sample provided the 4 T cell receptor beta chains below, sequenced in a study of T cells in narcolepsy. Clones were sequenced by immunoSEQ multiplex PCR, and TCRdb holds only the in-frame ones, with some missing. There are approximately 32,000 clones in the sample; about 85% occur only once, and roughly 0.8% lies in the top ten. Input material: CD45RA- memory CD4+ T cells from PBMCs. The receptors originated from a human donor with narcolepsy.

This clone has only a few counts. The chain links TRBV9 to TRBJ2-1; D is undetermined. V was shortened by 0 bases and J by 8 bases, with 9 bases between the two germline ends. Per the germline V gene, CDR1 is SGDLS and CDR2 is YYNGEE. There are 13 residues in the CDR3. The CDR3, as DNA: TGTGCCAGCAGCGTAGCGTTTAAGGATGAGCAGTTCTTC. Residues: CASSVAFKDEQFF.

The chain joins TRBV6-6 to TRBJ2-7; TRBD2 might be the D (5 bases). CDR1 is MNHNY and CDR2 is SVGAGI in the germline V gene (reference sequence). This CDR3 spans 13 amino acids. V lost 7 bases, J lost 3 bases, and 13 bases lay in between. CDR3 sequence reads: CASNGAANYEQYF. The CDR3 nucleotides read TGTGCCAGCAATGGAGCGGCTAACTACGAGCAGTACTTC.

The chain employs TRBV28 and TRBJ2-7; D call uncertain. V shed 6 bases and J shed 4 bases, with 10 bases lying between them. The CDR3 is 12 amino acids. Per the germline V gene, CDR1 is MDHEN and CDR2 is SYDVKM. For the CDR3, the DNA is TGTGCCAGCAGCCTCATGATATACGAGCAGTACTTC. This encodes CASSLMIYEQYF.

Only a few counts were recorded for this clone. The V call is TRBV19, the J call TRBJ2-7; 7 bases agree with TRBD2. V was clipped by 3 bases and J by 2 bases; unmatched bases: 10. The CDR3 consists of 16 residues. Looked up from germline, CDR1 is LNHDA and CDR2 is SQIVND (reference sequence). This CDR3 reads CASSIPSGAPPYEQYF. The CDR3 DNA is TGTGCCAGTAGTATCCCTAGCGGAGCCCCTCCCTACGAGCAGTACTTC.